These 14 T cell receptor beta chains originate from one sample sequenced in a study of identical twins. MiXCR, applied by TCRdb to the 5' RACE reads, yields one record per CDR3 protein. The table shows hundreds of thousands of distinct CDR3 sequences, with approximately 6% occurring only once. The source material was naive T cells sorted from blood. All receptors come from a man in his late teens or twenties in good health.

This clonotype was seen a few times. The chain links TRBV12-3 or TRBV12-4 to TRBJ1-5; no clear D. This CDR3 is built from 13 residues. V lost 3 bases, J lost 6 bases, and 9 bases lay in between. Written as DNA, the CDR3 is TGTGCCAGCAGTTTGCGGAGGTTTCAGCCCCAGCATTTT. Residues: CASSLRRFQPQHF.

This chain joins TRBV18 and TRBJ2-6; D may be TRBD1 or TRBD2 (5 bases each). Germline CDR1 KGHSH, CDR2 LQKENI. Trimming shortened V by 2 bases and J by 2 bases, and 10 bases separated the two germline ends. This CDR3 has 16 residues. The CDR3 DNA is TGTGCCAGCTCACCAAGTCGGGGCGCTGGGGCCAACGTCCTGACTTTC. Translated: CASSPSRGAGANVLTF.

This clonotype was picked up a small number of times. The chain combines TRBV7-8 with TRBJ2-5; D ambiguous. Between the trimmed V and J ends, which lost 2 bases and 5 bases, there was a span of 12 bases. Germline CDR1 SGHVS, CDR2 FQNEAQ. The CDR3 has 14 amino acids. The CDR3 sequence: CASSLSRNRETQYF. CDR3 nucleotide sequence: TGTGCCAGCAGCTTATCTAGAAATCGGGAGACCCAGTACTTC.

The chain links TRBV18 to TRBJ1-5; D is unclear. Trimming took off 1 base at V and 4 bases at J, with 8 bases between the two ends. CDR3 length: 14 amino acids. CDR1 and CDR2 (germline): KGHSH, LQKENI. The CDR3 region is CASSPRQENQPQHF. In DNA, the CDR3 is TGTGCCAGCTCACCACGGCAGGAGAATCAGCCCCAGCATTTT. Together with reference TRBV18 and TRBJ1-5, the CDR3 gives the full variable domain: NAGVMQNPRHLVRRRGQEARLRCSPMKGHSHVYWYRQLPEEGLKFMVYLQKENIIDESGMPKERFSAEFPKEGPSILRIQQVVRGDSAAYFCASSPRQENQPQHFGDGTRLSIL.

This clonotype was recorded many times. The CDR3: CASSQEGPNTEAFF. CDR3 coding DNA: TGCGCCAGCAGCCAAGAGGGTCCGAACACTGAAGCTTTCTTT. The V call is TRBV4-1, the J call TRBJ1-1; no definite D call. Deletions cut 0 bases from V and 1 base from J, with 6 bases between. Germline V CDR1 and CDR2: MGHRA, YSYEKL. This CDR3 spans 14 amino acids.

This clonotype turned up a few times. J is TRBJ2-7 and V is TRBV6-1, with a possible D match to TRBD1 (6 bases). Between the trimmed V and J ends, which lost 2 bases and 2 bases, there was a span of 13 bases. Per the germline V gene, CDR1 is MNHNS and CDR2 is SASEGT. The CDR3 has 15 amino acids. The CDR3 DNA sequence: TGTGCCAGCAGTGAAACTGAGGGGGATACCTACGAGCAGTACTTC. It specifies CASSETEGDTYEQYF.

This chain joins TRBV4-3 and TRBJ1-5, with 7 bases lining up with TRBD1. Germline V lookup: CDR1 LGHNA, CDR2 YSLEER. The V gene end was trimmed by 4 bases and the J gene end by 2 bases; junction bases not matched to a gene: 14. The CDR3 length is 18 residues. The CDR3, as DNA: TGCGCCAGCAGCCTCTTTCGCTTAGGGACAGCCGGCAATCAGCCCCAGCATTTT. Translated, it gives CASSLFRLGTAGNQPQHF.

This clonotype was counted once. The V gene is TRBV25-1, the J gene TRBJ2-1; D gene uncertain. This CDR3 has 13 amino acids. Trimming removed 8 bases from V and 7 bases from J, with 15 bases in between. Germline CDR1 MGHDK, CDR2 SYGVNS. The DNA of the CDR3 is TGTGCCAGCCTGGGCGGCCCTGTGAATGAGCAGTTCTTC. Amino acids: CASLGGPVNEQFF.

This clonotype appeared a few times. The chain combines TRBV12-3 or TRBV12-4 with TRBJ2-5; TRBD1 matches at 8 bases. The J segment lost 4 bases and the V segment lost 3 bases, leaving 10 bases of the junction unmatched. The CDR3 sequence is 16 residues long. The CDR3 sequence: CASSFSGQGAGETQYF. The CDR3 nucleotides are TGTGCCAGCAGTTTTTCTGGGCAGGGGGCTGGAGAGACCCAGTACTTC.

This clonotype was seen repeatedly, ten times or more. V gene TRBV6-1 combines with J gene TRBJ2-7; 7 bases agree with TRBD1. The junction had 9 bases not matched to a gene; V was cut back by 2 bases and J by 5 bases. This CDR3 has 15 residues. Per the germline V gene, CDR1 is MNHNS and CDR2 is SASEGT. CDR3 in amino acids: CASSEKGTEDHEQYF. The CDR3, as DNA: TGTGCCAGCAGTGAAAAAGGGACAGAGGACCACGAGCAGTACTTC.

There are many counts of this clonotype. V usage is TRBV29-1 and J usage is TRBJ2-1; D is ambiguous. The V end lost 2 bases, the J end lost 0 bases, and 11 bases lay between the germline ends. The V gene's germline CDR1 is SQVTM and CDR2 ANQGSEA. The CDR3 contains 15 residues. Here the CDR3 DNA reads TGCAGCGTTGAATGGAGTCTCGACTCCTACAATGAGCAGTTCTTC. Protein sequence: CSVEWSLDSYNEQFF.

The rearrangement joins TRBV15 to TRBJ1-4; no clear D. This CDR3 is built from 16 residues. Trimming shortened V by 3 bases and J by 3 bases, and 14 bases separated the two germline ends. Germline V gene data show CDR1 as LNHNV and CDR2 as YYDKDF (reference sequence). CDR3 DNA sequence: TGTGCCACCAGCAGCGGGCGGGGAGGGCCTAATGAAAAACTGTTTTTT. It specifies CATSSGRGGPNEKLFF.

There are many counts of this clonotype. The chain couples TRBV7-9 to TRBJ2-5, with D tentatively TRBD2 (5 bases). This CDR3 has 15 residues. In germline, CDR1 is SEHNR, CDR2 FQNEAQ (reference sequence). With 1 base removed from V and 3 bases from J, the gap between germline ends came to 12 bases. CDR3 in amino acids: CASSLGPEGEETQYF. The CDR3 nucleotides read TGTGCCAGCAGCTTAGGGCCAGAGGGCGAAGAGACCCAGTACTTC.

This clonotype was seen more than once but under ten times. The chain combines TRBV3-1 with TRBJ1-1, with TRBD1 matching over 7 bases. V dropped 0 bases and J dropped 1; count of bases not matched to a gene: 5. The germline V gene encodes CDR1 LGHDT and CDR2 YNNKEL (reference sequence). The CDR3 has 16 amino acids. CDR3 coding DNA: TGTGCCAGCAGCCAAGATAACAGGGGCTCGAACACTGAAGCTTTCTTT. This translates into CASSQDNRGSNTEAFF.